This TCR beta chain was captured in a study of cytomegalovirus exposure and HLA in healthy donors. CDR3 length: 14 amino acids. Germline CDR1 MNHNS, CDR2 SASEGT. Trimming took off 4 bases at V and 4 bases at J, with 13 bases between the two ends. PCR employed 60 Vbeta and 13 Jbeta primers. Sequencing was performed with immunoSEQ multiplex PCR; in TCRdb, only in-frame clones are kept and a portion is missing. Here the sample spans some 120,000 clones, around 79% being singletons. This clone was counted only a few times. The sequenced sample was PBMCs. The source of this sequence is a woman aged 40-49 years in good health and CMV-seronegative. The chain carries TRBV6-1 and TRBJ1-1, with D hard to call. The CDR3 sequence: CASSASIQRTEAFF. The CDR3 DNA is TGTGCCAGCAGTGCCTCGATCCAGCGCACTGAAGCTTTCTTT.